The rows below give T cell receptor beta chains drawn from one sample of a study of T cells in Graves' hyperthyroidism and ophthalmopathy. Via MiXCR, TCRdb re-called the multiplex PCR reads, giving one row per CDR3 protein. The table lists approximately 400,000 distinct CDR3 sequences, roughly 19% of them singletons. The sequenced sample was blood. The receptors were gathered from a woman aged 18-29 years with Graves' hyperthyroidism. The CDR3 runs from the conserved cysteine through the conserved F or W. Each record gives: clone size, J gene, D gene, V gene, CDR3 protein, CDR3 DNA. D genes are given only for firm matches. The size of a clone is reported for some rows only, either as once, few or many, or as a class for expanded clones.

many | TRBJ2-7 | TRBD2 | TRBV24-1 | CATSDQRGEPSSYEQYF | TGTGCCACCAGTGACCAGCGGGGGGAACCCAGCTCCTACGAGCAGTACTTC
many | TRBJ1-1 | TRBD1 | TRBV12-3/TRBV12-4 | CASSQGAEAFF | TGTGCCAGCAGCCAGGGGGCTGAAGCTTTCTTT
many | TRBJ1-6 | TRBD1 | TRBV6-4 | CASSDGTGGNSPLHF | TGTGCCAGCAGTGACGGGACAGGGGGTAATTCACCCCTCCACTTT
many | TRBJ2-5 | - | TRBV18 | CASSPLDWQQETQYF | TGTGCCAGCTCACCCCTGGACTGGCAACAAGAGACCCAGTACTTC
many | TRBJ1-1 | TRBD1 | TRBV10-3 | CAIRPGQDTEAFF | TGTGCCATCAGGCCGGGACAGGACACTGAAGCTTTCTTT
- | TRBJ2-7 | - | TRBV28 | CASSLEGSRYEQYF | TGTGCCAGCAGTTTGGAGGGGAGTAGGTACGAGCAGTACTTC
many | TRBJ2-2 | - | TRBV7-2 | CASSHTRGFGELFF | TGTGCCAGCAGCCACACGAGGGGATTCGGGGAGCTGTTTTTT
many | TRBJ1-6 | - | TRBV7-6 | CASSPGRGQDNSPLHF | TGTGCCAGCAGCCCTGGTAGGGGACAAGATAATTCACCCCTCCACTTT
many | TRBJ1-1 | - | TRBV29-1 | CSADGTLNTEAFF | TGCAGCGCGGATGGAACGCTGAACACTGAAGCTTTCTTT
many | TRBJ1-5 | - | TRBV2 | CATTEHSNQPQHF | TGTGCCACTACCGAGCATAGCAATCAGCCCCAGCATTTT
many | TRBJ2-2 | - | TRBV2 | CASSSLRVAAGELFF | TGTGCCAGCAGCTCCCTGAGGGTTGCAGCCGGGGAGCTGTTTTTT
many | TRBJ2-7 | TRBD1 | TRBV28 | CASRTTGLSREQYF | TGTGCCAGCAGAACGACAGGGTTATCGCGCGAGCAGTACTTC
many | TRBJ2-5 | TRBD2 | TRBV28 | CASSPGSGGPQETQYF | TGTGCCAGCAGTCCCGGGAGCGGGGGGCCCCAAGAGACCCAGTACTTC
- | TRBJ1-2 | - | TRBV20-1 | CSARDTGSSGGYTF | TGCAGTGCTAGAGATACAGGGTCCAGCGGTGGCTACACCTTC
many | TRBJ2-2 | - | TRBV12-3/TRBV12-4 | CASIWQARNTGELFF | TGTGCCAGCATATGGCAGGCAAGAAACACCGGGGAGCTGTTTTTT
many | TRBJ2-5 | - | TRBV29-1 | CSAGSETQYF | TGCAGCGCTGGTTCAGAGACCCAGTACTTC
many | TRBJ1-1 | TRBD1 | TRBV18 | CASSPTGNRYTEAFF | TGTGCCAGCTCACCGACAGGGAATAGGTACACTGAAGCTTTCTTT
- | TRBJ2-7 | TRBD1 | TRBV20-1 | CSAQGQLGEQYF | TGCAGTGCGCAGGGACAGTTGGGCGAGCAGTACTTC
many | TRBJ2-2 | - | TRBV6-1 | CASSGGAYTGELFF | TGTGCCAGCAGTGGCGGGGCCTACACCGGGGAGCTGTTTTTT
- | TRBJ1-6 | - | TRBV4-1 | CASSQGSSGTYNSPLHF | TGCGCCAGCAGCCAAGGCAGCTCTGGCACCTATAATTCACCCCTCCACTTT
- | TRBJ1-2 | - | TRBV19 | CASSTVDNYDYTF | TGTGCCAGTAGTACCGTGGACAATTATGACTACACCTTC
many | TRBJ1-2 | - | TRBV5-1 | CASSVQGANYGYTF | TGCGCCAGCAGCGTACAGGGAGCTAACTATGGCTACACCTTC
many | TRBJ2-5 | TRBD2 | TRBV2 | CASSEPASGGGETQYF | TGTGCCAGCAGTGAGCCCGCTAGCGGGGGGGGAGAGACCCAGTACTTC
many | TRBJ2-5 | - | TRBV24-1 | CATSDPAQDYQETQYF | TGTGCCACCAGTGACCCTGCTCAGGATTACCAAGAGACCCAGTACTTC
many | TRBJ1-1 | - | TRBV12-5 | CASGLNDLVNTEAFF | TGTGCTAGTGGTTTGAACGACCTCGTAAACACTGAAGCTTTCTTT
- | TRBJ1-1 | - | TRBV2 | CASSAQGGNTEAFF | TGTGCCAGCAGTGCTCAGGGCGGGAACACTGAAGCTTTCTTT
- | TRBJ1-3 | - | TRBV27 | CASSSIGGNTIYF | TGTGCCAGCAGTTCCATCGGCGGAAACACCATATATTTT
- | TRBJ1-1 | - | TRBV12-3/TRBV12-4 | CASSSWRGNTEAFF | TGTGCCAGCAGTAGCTGGCGAGGGAACACTGAAGCTTTCTTT
many | TRBJ1-5 | - | TRBV6-4 | CASSLNSGQPQHF | TGTGCCAGCAGTCTCAACTCAGGGCAGCCCCAGCATTTT
many | TRBJ2-7 | TRBD1 | TRBV30 | CAWSSGQGLYEQYF | TGTGCCTGGAGTTCCGGACAGGGTTTATACGAGCAGTACTTC
- | TRBJ2-2 | - | TRBV19 | CASSIHKGSVTGELFF | TGTGCCAGTAGTATTCACAAAGGATCCGTCACCGGGGAGCTGTTTTTT
many | TRBJ2-5 | - | TRBV7-3 | CASSSTSQETQYF | TGTGCCAGCAGCTCGACATCCCAAGAGACCCAGTACTTC
- | TRBJ2-2 | - | TRBV13 | CASSWGETGELFF | TGTGCCAGCAGTTGGGGAGAAACCGGGGAGCTGTTTTTT
many | TRBJ1-2 | - | TRBV6-1 | CASGGNYGYTF | TGTGCCAGCGGGGGGAACTATGGCTACACCTTC
many | TRBJ2-2 | TRBD2 | TRBV7-3 | CASSRRGGNGELFF | TGTGCCAGCAGCCGGCGGGGGGGTAACGGGGAGCTGTTTTTT
many | TRBJ2-1 | TRBD2 | TRBV12-3/TRBV12-4 | CASSLNGGAYEQFF | TGTGCCAGCAGTTTAAACGGGGGGGCCTATGAGCAGTTCTTC